This T cell receptor beta chain was profiled in a study of T cell responses to AZD1222 COVID-19 vaccine. Overall study findings and caveats: Unmutated variant regions are reportedly the target of nearly half of TCRs that are spike-specific. Most donors were white British, females outnumbered males, and clonal diversity was possibly underestimated.

Germline V gene sequence: CDR1 MNHEY, CDR2 SVGAGI. V lost 6 bases, J lost 5 bases, and 9 bases stayed unmatched. There are 14 residues in the CDR3. TCRdb's table, derived via immunoSEQ multiplex PCR, lists solely in-frame clones and lacks some. Among approximately 89,000 clones listed, just over 90% were seen once. Worth noting for this clone: The antigen is unknown.

Sample: peripheral blood, taken on day 0 of MenACWY control vaccination. This sequence joins TRBV6-5 and TRBJ1-2, with TRBD1 matching 7 bases. This TCR was recovered from an adult in good health. The CDR3 is CASSLQQGGYGYTF. The CDR3 coding sequence is TGTGCCAGCAGCTTACAGCAGGGGGGGTATGGCTACACCTTC.